A single T cell receptor (beta chain) is shown here with its context. The entry originates in a study of sequential checkpoint blockade in melanoma. The assay was immunoSEQ multiplex PCR, and TCRdb's table has in-frame clones only and misses some. The sample includes about 25,000 clones, 70% to 80% of them seen just once. The treatment here: randomized to nivolumab then ipilimumab (arm A) or the reverse (arm B). Germline V CDR1 and CDR2: SGHRS, YFSETQ. This CDR3 region has 16 residues. J gave up 6 bases and V 1 base, and 6 bases lay outside the gene matches. This sequence was found in a human donor with melanoma. Here the sequenced sample was CD8+ T cells sorted from blood (inferred from file names), taken from a patient given nivolumab and ipilimumab in sequence. This rearrangement joins TRBV5-1 to TRBJ2-1; TRBD2 agrees at 11 bases. Written as DNA, the CDR3 is TGCGCCAGCAGCTTGAGGTCTAGCGGGGGGATCAATGAGCAGTTCTTC. Its translation: CASSLRSSGGINEQFF.